This record concerns one T cell receptor (beta chain) sequence. The record originates from a study of blood T cell repertoires in COVID-19. Some clones are missing from TCRdb's copy, which holds only in-frame ones; the method was immunoSEQ multiplex PCR. Here the sample spans 50,000 to 65,000 clones, about 86% being singletons. Germline CDR1 reads SEHNR; CDR2 reads FQNEAQ (reference sequence). The CDR3 runs 12 residues. Trimming removed 5 bases at V and 6 bases at J, with 10 bases between. The sequenced sample consisted of peripheral blood. This receptor was identified in a human donor in a cohort sampled during active COVID-19. The chain couples TRBV7-9 to TRBJ1-2, with D possibly being TRBD1 (6 bases). The CDR3 DNA follows: TGTGCCAGCAGCACATGGACAGATGGCTACACCTTC. Protein sequence: CASSTWTDGYTF.